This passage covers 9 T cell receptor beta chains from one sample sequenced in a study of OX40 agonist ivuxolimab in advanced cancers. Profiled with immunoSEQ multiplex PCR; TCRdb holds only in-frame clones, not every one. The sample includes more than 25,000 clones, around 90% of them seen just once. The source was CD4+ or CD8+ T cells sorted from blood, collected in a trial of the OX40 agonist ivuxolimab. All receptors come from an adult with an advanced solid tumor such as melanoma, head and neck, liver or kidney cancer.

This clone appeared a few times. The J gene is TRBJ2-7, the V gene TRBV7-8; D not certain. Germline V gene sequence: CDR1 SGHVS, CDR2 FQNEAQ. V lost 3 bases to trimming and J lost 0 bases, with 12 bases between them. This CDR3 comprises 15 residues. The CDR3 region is CASSFASYYSYEQYF. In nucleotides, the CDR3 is TGTGCCAGCAGCTTCGCCAGCTACTACTCCTACGAGCAGTACTTC.

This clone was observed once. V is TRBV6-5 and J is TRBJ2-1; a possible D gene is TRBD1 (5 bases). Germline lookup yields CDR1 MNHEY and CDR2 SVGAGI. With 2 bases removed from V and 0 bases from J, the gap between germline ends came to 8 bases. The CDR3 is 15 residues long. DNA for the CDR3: TGTGCCAGCAGTTACGGGGCAAGCTCCTACAATGAGCAGTTCTTC. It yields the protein CASSYGASSYNEQFF.

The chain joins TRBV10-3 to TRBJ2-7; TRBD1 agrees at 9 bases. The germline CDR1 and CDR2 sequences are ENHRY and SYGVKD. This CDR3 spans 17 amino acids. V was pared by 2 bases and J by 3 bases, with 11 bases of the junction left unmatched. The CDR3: CAISEGHQGTGIYEQYF. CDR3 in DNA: TGTGCCATCAGTGAGGGGCACCAAGGGACAGGGATCTACGAGCAGTACTTC.

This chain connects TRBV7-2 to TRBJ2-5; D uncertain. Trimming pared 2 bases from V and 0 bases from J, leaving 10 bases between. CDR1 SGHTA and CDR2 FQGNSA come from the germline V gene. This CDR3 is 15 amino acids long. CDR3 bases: TGTGCCAGCAGCTTAAGACTTGGGTACCAAGAGACCCAGTACTTC. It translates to CASSLRLGYQETQYF.

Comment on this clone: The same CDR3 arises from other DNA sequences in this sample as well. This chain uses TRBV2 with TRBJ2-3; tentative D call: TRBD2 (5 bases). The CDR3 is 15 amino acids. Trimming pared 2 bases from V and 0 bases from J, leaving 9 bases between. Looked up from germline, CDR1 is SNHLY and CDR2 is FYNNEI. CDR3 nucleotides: TGTGCCAGCAGTGAAAGGACTTCTAGCACAGATACGCAGTATTTT. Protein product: CASSERTSSTDTQYF.

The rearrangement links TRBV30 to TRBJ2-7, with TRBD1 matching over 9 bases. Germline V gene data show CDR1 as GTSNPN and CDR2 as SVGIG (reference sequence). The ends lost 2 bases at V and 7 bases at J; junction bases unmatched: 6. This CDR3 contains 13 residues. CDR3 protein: CAWSRDRAEEQYF. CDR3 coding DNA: TGTGCCTGGAGTCGGGACAGGGCAGAAGAGCAGTACTTC.

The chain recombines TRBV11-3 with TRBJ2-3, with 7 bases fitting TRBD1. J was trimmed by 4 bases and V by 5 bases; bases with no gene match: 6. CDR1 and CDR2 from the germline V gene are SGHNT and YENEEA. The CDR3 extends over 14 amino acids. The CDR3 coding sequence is TGTGCCAGCAGCCCTCCGACAGGGCCAGATACGCAGTATTTT. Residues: CASSPPTGPDTQYF.

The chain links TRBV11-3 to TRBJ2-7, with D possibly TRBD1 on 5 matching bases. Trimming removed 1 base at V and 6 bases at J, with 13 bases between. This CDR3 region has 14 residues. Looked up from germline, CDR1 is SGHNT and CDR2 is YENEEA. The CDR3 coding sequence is TGTGCCAGCAGCTTAGCCCCAACAGGTTTCGAGCAGTACTTC. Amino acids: CASSLAPTGFEQYF.

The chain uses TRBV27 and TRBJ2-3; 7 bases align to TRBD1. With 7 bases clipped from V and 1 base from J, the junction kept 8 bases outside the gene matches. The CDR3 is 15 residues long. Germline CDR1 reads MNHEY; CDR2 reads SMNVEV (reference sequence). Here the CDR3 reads CASTNRDSRTDTQYF. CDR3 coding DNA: TGTGCCAGCACTAACCGGGACAGCCGCACAGATACGCAGTATTTT.